A selection of T cell receptor beta chains follows, all from one sample in a study of shared clonotypes between healthy human individuals. The assay was immunoSEQ multiplex PCR, and TCRdb's table has in-frame clones only and misses some. The sample shows under 700,000 clones, approximately 95% of them seen only once. Sample: naive CD8+ T cells sorted from blood. These receptors were taken from a woman aged 25 to 45 in good health. Each CDR3 is given with its conserved first and last residue. D genes are given only for firm matches. Size is omitted from some rows. Given values are once, few, many or a class for expanded clones.

TRBD1	NA	TRBJ1-4	TRBV28	TGTGCCAGCACAGTGACAGGGGGCTGGAATGAAAAACTGTTTTTT	CASTVTGGWNEKLFF
TRBD1	NA	TRBJ1-2	TRBV27	TGTGCCAGCAGACCAGCCGGGACAGGGGATGGCTACACCTTC	CASRPAGTGDGYTF
TRBD1	NA	TRBJ2-5	TRBV28	TGTGCCAGCAGTTCAGGGGGCCAAGAGACCCAGTACTTC	CASSSGGQETQYF
TRBD1	NA	TRBJ2-1	TRBV2	TGTGCCAGCAGCGATGGACAGGGATCCTACAATGAGCAGTTCTTC	CASSDGQGSYNEQFF
NA	NA	TRBJ2-7	TRBV29-1	TGCAGCGTTGAAGATCTGAGTAACCGGGGCTCCTACGAGCAGTACTTC	CSVEDLSNRGSYEQYF
NA	NA	TRBJ2-7	TRBV13	TGTGCCAGCAGCTTAGGCCGGGGGACGCACTACGAGCAGTACTTC	CASSLGRGTHYEQYF
TRBD1	NA	TRBJ2-7	TRBV13	TGTGCCAGCAGCCCGGACAGGGACTACGAGCAGTACTTC	CASSPDRDYEQYF
NA	NA	TRBJ1-2	TRBV28	TGTGCCAGCAGTTTAATCCCCTCCGGCTACACCTTC	CASSLIPSGYTF
TRBD1	NA	TRBJ2-7	TRBV27	TGTGCCAGCAGTTTATCGGCGACAGGGGACTACGAGCAGTACTTC	CASSLSATGDYEQYF
NA	NA	TRBJ2-7	TRBV5-4	TGTGCCAGCAGCTTGGGGGCCTACGAGCAGTACTTC	CASSLGAYEQYF
TRBD2	NA	TRBJ2-7	TRBV28	TGTGCCAGCAGTCAACCCACCTGGGCGGGAGTCTGGGAGCAGTACTTC	CASSQPTWAGVWEQYF
NA	NA	TRBJ1-3	TRBV6-5	TGTGCCAGCAGTTACGGGGGACTCGGAAACACCATATATTTT	CASSYGGLGNTIYF
TRBD2	once	TRBJ2-1	TRBV13	TGTGCCAGCAGCTTAGGGACTAGCGGCAACAATGAGCAGTTCTTC	CASSLGTSGNNEQFF
NA	NA	TRBJ2-7	TRBV5-6	TGTGCCAGCAGCCACGGACTGGGCCTTGGGAGGGAGCAGTACTTC	CASSHGLGLGREQYF
NA	NA	TRBJ2-7	TRBV2	TGTGCCAGCAGCGGACGGGGGATGGGGGAGCAGTACTTC	CASSGRGMGEQYF
NA	NA	TRBJ1-3	TRBV19	TGTGCCAGTAGTGCCGACCGAGAGGGCCTCTCTGGAAACACCATATATTTT	CASSADREGLSGNTIYF
TRBD1	NA	TRBJ1-1	TRBV28	TGTGCCAGCAGTTCCCTCTCACAGGGGGACACTGAAGCTTTCTTT	CASSSLSQGDTEAFF
NA	NA	TRBJ1-2	TRBV2	TGTGCCAGCAGTGAATCGCCAGGACCCTCCTATGGCTACACCTTC	CASSESPGPSYGYTF
TRBD2	NA	TRBJ2-1	TRBV15	TGTGCCACCAGCGGGGGACTAGCGGGGTACAATGAGCAGTTCTTC	CATSGGLAGYNEQFF
TRBD2	NA	TRBJ2-7	TRBV5-8	TGTGCCAGCAGCCAGACTAGCGAATACTACGAGCAGTACTTC	CASSQTSEYYEQYF
NA	NA	TRBJ2-7	TRBV27	TGTGCCAGCAGTTTCCTACCGTCCTACGAGCAGTACTTC	CASSFLPSYEQYF
TRBD2	NA	TRBJ2-3	TRBV7-8	TGTGCCAGCAGCTTGGGGGGGGAGGACCTAAGCACAGATACGCAGTATTTT	CASSLGGEDLSTDTQYF
NA	once	TRBJ2-2	TRBV18	TGTGCCAGCTCACCAGTTGATGGGGCCACCGGGGAGCTGTTTTTT	CASSPVDGATGELFF
NA	NA	TRBJ2-2	TRBV7-9	TGTGCCAGCAGCTTAGTAGGGGCCTCGGCCGGGGAGCTGTTTTTT	CASSLVGASAGELFF
NA	NA	TRBJ2-7	TRBV29-1	TGCAGCGTTGAGGGCGGACATGGCCACTACGAGCAGTACTTC	CSVEGGHGHYEQYF
TRBD1	once	TRBJ2-3	TRBV11-2	TGTGCCAGCAGCACAACCGACAGGGGGCATAGGTTGTCAGATACGCAGTATTTT	CASSTTDRGHRLSDTQYF
TRBD2	NA	TRBJ2-7	TRBV5-4	TGTGCCAGCAGCCACTCGGGAGGGTCCTACGAGCAGTACTTC	CASSHSGGSYEQYF
NA	NA	TRBJ2-7	TRBV13	TGTGCCAGCAGCGCGCTATGGGAAACCCGCGGGCGCGAGCAGTACTTC	CASSALWETRGREQYF
NA	NA	TRBJ2-7	TRBV2	TGTGCCAGCAGTCCACACTCTCAGGGTGTCGACCCCAACGAGCAGTACTTC	CASSPHSQGVDPNEQYF
NA	once	TRBJ2-2	TRBV27	TGTGCCAGCAGTTTATCGTGGACCGGGGAGCTGTTTTTT	CASSLSWTGELFF
TRBD2	NA	TRBJ2-7	TRBV4-1	TGCGCCAGCAGCCATCCAGGACTAGCGGGACGTAACTCCTACGAGCAGTACTTC	CASSHPGLAGRNSYEQYF